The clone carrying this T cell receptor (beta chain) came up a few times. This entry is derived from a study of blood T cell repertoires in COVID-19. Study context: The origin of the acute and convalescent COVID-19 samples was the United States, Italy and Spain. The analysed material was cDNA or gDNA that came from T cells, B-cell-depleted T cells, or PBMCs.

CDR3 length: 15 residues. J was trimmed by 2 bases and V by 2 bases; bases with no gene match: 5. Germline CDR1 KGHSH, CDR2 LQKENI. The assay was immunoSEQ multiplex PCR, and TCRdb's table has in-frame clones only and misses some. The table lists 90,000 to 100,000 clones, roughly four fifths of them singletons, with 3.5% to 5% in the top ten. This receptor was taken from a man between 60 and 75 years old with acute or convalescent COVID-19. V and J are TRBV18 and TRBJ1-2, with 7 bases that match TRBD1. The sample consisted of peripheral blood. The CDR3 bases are TGTGCCAGCTCACCAAAGGGGGCAGGCAACTATGGCTACACCTTC. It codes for CASSPKGAGNYGYTF.